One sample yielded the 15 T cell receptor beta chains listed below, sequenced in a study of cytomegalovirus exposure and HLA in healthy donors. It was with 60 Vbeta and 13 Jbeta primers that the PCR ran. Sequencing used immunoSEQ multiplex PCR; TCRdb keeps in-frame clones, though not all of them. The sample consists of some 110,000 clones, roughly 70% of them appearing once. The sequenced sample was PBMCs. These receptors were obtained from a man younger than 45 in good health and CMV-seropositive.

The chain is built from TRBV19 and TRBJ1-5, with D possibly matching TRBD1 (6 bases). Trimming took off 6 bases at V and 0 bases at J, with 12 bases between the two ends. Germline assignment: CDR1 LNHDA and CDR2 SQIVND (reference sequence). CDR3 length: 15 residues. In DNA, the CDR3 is TGTGCCAGTAGCCCTAGGGGGGGTAGCAATCAGCCCCAGCATTTT. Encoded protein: CASSPRGGSNQPQHF.

The CDR3 nucleotides are TGTGCCAGCAGCGGAACAGGGGCTGCGAACACCGGGGAGCTGTTTTTT. This sequence encodes CASSGTGAANTGELFF. This chain connects TRBV9 to TRBJ2-2, with 7 bases identical to TRBD1. The junction had 5 bases not matched to a gene; V was cut back by 3 bases and J by 0 bases. This CDR3 is 16 amino acids long. The germline V gene has CDR1 SGDLS and CDR2 YYNGEE. The whole variable domain, filled in from reference TRBV9 and TRBJ2-2, reads DSGVTQTPKHLITATGQRVTLRCSPRSGDLSVYWYQQSLDQGLQFLIQYYNGEERAKGNILERFSAQQFPDLHSELNLSSLELGDSALYFCASSGTGAANTGELFFGEGSRLTVL.

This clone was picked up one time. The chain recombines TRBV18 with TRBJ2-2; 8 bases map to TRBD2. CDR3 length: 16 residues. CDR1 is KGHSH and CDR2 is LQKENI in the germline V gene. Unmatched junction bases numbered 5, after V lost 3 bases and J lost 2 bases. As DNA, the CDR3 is TGTGCCAGCTCACCGGCGGGAGGCCATAACACCGGGGAGCTGTTTTTT. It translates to CASSPAGGHNTGELFF. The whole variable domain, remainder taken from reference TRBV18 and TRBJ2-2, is NAGVMQNPRHLVRRRGQEARLRCSPMKGHSHVYWYRQLPEEGLKFMVYLQKENIIDESGMPKERFSAEFPKEGPSILRIQQVVRGDSAAYFCASSPAGGHNTGELFFGEGSRLTVL.

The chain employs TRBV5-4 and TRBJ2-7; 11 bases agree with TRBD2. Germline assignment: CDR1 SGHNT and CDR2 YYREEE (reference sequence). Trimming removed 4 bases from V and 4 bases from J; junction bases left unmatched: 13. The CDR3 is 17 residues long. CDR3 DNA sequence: TGTGCCAGCAGCCCGGATGTGGGACTAGCGGCCCAGTACGAGCAGTACTTC. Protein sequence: CASSPDVGLAAQYEQYF.

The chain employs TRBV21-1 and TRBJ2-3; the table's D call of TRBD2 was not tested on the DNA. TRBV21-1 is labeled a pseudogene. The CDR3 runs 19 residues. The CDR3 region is CASSIRTPLLAGDTDTQYF. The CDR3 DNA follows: TGTGCCAGCAGCATCCGGACTCCGCTACTAGCGGGGGACACAGATACGCAGTATTTT.

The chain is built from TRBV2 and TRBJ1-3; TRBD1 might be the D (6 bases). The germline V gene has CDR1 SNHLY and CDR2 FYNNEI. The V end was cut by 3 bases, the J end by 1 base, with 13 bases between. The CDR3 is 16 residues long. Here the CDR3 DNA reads TGTGCCAGCAGTGAGGGGACACGGGCGTCTGGAAACACCATATATTTT. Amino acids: CASSEGTRASGNTIYF.

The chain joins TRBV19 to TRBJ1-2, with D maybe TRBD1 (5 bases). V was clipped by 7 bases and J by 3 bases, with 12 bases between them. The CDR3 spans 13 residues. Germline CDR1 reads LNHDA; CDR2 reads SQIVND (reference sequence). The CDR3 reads CASNPRVDYGYTF. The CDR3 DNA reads TGTGCCAGTAATCCCAGGGTTGACTATGGCTACACCTTC.

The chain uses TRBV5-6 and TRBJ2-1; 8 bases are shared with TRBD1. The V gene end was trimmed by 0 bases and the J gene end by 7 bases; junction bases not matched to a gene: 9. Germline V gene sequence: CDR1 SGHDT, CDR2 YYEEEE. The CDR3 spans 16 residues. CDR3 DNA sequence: TGTGCCAGCAGCTTGGATAGACAGGGGAGTAGGAATGAGCAGTTCTTC. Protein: CASSLDRQGSRNEQFF.

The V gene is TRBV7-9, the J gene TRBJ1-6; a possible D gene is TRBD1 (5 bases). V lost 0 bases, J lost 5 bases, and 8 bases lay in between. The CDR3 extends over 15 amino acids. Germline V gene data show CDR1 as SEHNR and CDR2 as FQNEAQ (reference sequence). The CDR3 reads CASSLARQHNSPLHF. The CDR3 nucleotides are TGTGCCAGCAGCTTAGCCCGACAGCATAATTCACCCCTCCACTTT.

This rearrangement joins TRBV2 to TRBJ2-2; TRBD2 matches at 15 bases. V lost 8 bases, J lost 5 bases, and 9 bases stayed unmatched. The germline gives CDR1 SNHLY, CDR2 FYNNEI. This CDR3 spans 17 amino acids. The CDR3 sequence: CASEGTSGRRGTGELFF. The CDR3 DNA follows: TGTGCCAGCGAGGGGACTAGCGGGAGGCGGGGTACCGGGGAGCTGTTTTTT.

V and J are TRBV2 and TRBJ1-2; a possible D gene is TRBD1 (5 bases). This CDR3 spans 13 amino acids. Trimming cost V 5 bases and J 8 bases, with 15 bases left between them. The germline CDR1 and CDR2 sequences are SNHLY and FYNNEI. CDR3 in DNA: TGTGCCAGCAGTTTCGGTCAGGGCGGCGGCTACACCTTC. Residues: CASSFGQGGGYTF.

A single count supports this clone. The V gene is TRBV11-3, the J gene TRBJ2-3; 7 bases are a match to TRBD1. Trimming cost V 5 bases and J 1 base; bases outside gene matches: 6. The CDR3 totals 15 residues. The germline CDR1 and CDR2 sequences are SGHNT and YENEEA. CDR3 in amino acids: CASSHPGQRTDTQYF. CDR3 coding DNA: TGTGCCAGCAGCCACCCGGGACAGCGCACAGATACGCAGTATTTT.

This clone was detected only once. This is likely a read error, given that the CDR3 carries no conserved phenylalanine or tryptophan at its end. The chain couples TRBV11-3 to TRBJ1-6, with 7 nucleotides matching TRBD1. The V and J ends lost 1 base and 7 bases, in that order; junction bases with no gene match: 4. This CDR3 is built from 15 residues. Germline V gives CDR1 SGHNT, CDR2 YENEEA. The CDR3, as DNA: TGTGCCAGCAGCTTAGGGAAGGGGGCGAATTCACCCCTCCACCTT. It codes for CASSLGKGANSPLHL.

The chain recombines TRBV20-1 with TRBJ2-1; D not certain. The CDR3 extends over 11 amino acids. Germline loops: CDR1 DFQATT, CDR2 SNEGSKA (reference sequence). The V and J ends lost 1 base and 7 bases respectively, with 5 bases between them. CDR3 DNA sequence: TGCAGTGCTAGAGGCAGGAATGAGCAGTTCTTC. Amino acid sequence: CSARGRNEQFF.

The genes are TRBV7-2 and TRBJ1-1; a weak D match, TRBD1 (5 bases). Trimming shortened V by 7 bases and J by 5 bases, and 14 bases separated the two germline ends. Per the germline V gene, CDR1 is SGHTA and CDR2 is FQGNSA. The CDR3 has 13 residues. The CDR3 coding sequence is TGTGCCAGCACCAGGGATATAGGGACTGAAGCTTTCTTT. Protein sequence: CASTRDIGTEAFF.